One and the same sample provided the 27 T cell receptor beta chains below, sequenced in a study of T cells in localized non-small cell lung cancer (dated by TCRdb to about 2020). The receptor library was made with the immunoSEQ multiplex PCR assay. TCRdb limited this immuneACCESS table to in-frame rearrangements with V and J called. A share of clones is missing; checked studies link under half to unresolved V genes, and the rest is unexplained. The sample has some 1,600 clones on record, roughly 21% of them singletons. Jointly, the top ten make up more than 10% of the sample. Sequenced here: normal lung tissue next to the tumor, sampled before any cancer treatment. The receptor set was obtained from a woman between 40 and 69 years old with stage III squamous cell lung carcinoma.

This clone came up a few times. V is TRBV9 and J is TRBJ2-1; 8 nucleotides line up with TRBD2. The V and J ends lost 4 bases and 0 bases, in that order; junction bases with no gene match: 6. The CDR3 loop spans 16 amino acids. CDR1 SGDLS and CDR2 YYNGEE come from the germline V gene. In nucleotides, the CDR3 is TGTGCCAGCAGCTATACCGGGAGGGCCTCCTACAATGAGCAGTTCTTC. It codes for CASSYTGRASYNEQFF. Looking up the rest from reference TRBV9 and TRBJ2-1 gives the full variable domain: DSGVTQTPKHLITATGQRVTLRCSPRSGDLSVYWYQQSLDQGLQFLIQYYNGEERAKGNILERFSAQQFPDLHSELNLSSLELGDSALYFCASSYTGRASYNEQFFGPGTRLTVL.

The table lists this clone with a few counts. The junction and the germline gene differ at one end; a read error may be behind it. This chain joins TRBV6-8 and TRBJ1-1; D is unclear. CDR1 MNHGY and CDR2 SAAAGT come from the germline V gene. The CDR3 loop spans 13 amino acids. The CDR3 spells CASSDSEYTEAFF. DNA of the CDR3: TGTGCCAGCAGTGACTCGGAGTACACTGAAGCTTTCTTT.

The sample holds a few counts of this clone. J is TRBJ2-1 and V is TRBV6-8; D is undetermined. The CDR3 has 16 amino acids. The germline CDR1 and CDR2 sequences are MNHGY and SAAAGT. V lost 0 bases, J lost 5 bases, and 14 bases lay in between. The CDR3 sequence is CASSYSRMTLNNEQFF. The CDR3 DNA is TGTGCCAGCAGTTACTCGCGGATGACCTTAAACAATGAGCAGTTCTTC.

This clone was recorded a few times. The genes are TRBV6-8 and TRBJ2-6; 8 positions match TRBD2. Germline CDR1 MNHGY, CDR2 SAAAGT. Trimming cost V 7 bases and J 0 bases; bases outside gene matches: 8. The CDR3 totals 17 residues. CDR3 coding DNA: TGTGCCAGCACAACTAGGCGGGGGGCCTCTGGGGCCAACGTCCTGACTTTC. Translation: CASTTRRGASGANVLTF.

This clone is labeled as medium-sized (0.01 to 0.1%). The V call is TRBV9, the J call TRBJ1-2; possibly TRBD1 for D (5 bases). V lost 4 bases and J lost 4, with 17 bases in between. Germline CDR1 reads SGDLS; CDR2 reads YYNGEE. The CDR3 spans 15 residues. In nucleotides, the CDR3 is TGTGCCAGCAGCAACAGCCGGGACGGAGCCTATGGCTACACCTTC. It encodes CASSNSRDGAYGYTF.

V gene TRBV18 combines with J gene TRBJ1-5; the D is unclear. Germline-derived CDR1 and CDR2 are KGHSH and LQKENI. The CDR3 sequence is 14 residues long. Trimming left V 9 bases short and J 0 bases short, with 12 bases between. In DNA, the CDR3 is TGTGCCAGTTCCGCTAGCAATAGCAATCAGCCCCAGCATTTT. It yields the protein CASSASNSNQPQHF.

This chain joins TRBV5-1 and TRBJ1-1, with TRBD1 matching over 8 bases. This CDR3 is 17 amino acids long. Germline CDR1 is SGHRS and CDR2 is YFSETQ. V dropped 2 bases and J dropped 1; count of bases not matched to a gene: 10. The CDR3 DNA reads TGCGCCAGCAGCTTCCAATCTCCCGGGACAGGGAACACTGAAGCTTTCTTT. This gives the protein CASSFQSPGTGNTEAFF. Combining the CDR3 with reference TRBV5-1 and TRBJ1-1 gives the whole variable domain KAGVTQTPRYLIKTRGQQVTLSCSPISGHRSVSWYQQTPGQGLQFLFEYFSETQRNKGNFPGRFSGRQFSNSRSEMNVSTLELGDSALYLCASSFQSPGTGNTEAFFGQGTRLTVV.

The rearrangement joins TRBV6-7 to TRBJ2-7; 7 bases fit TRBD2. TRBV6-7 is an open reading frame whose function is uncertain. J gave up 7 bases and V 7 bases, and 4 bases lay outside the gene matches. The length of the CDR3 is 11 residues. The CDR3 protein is CASTQGGEQYF. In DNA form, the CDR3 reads TGTGCCAGCACCCAGGGAGGGGAGCAGTACTTC.

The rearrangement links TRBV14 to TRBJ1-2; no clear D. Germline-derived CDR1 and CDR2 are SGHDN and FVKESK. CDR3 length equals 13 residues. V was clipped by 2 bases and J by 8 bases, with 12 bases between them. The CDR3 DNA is TGTGCCAGCAGCCAAACAGCGGCGGGCGGCTACACCTTC. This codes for CASSQTAAGGYTF.

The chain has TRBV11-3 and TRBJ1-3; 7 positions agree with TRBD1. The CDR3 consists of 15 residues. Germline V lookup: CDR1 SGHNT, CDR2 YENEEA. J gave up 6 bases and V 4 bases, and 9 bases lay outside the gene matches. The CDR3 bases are TGTGCCAGCAGCTCCCTGGGACAGTCCTCAAACACCATATATTTT. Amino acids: CASSSLGQSSNTIYF.

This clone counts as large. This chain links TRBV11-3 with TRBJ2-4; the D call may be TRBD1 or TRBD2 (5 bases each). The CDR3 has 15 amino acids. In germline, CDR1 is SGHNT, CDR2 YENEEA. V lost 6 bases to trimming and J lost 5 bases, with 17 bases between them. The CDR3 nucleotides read TGTGCCAGCAGTAGTCCCGGGACCCCCCAAAACATTCAGTACTTC. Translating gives CASSSPGTPQNIQYF.

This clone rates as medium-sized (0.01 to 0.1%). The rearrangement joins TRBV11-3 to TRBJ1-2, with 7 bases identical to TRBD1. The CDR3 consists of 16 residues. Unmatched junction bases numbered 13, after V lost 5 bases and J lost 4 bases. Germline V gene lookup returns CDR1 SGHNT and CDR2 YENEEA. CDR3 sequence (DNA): TGTGCCAGCAGCCCCGGCGAGACAGGGACTACCTATGGCTACACCTTC. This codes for CASSPGETGTTYGYTF.

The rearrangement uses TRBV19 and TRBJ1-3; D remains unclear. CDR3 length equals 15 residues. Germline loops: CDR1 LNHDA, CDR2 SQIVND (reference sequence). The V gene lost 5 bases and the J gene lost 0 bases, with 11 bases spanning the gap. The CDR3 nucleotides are TGTGCCAGTAGTCCGGTTTGGAGCTCTGGAAACACCATATATTTT. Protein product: CASSPVWSSGNTIYF.

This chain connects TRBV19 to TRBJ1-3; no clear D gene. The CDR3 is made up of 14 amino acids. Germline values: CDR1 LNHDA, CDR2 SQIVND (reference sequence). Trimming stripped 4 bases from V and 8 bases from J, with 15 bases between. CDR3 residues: CASSNPRSGDTIYF. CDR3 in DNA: TGTGCCAGTAGTAATCCTCGGAGTGGGGACACCATATATTTT.

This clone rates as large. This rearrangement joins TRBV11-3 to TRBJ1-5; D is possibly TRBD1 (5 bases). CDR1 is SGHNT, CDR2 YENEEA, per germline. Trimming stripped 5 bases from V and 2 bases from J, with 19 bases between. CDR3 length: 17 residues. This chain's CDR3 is CASSPGDSTAGNQPQHF. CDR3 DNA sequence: TGTGCCAGCAGCCCGGGGGACTCCACCGCGGGCAATCAGCCCCAGCATTTT.

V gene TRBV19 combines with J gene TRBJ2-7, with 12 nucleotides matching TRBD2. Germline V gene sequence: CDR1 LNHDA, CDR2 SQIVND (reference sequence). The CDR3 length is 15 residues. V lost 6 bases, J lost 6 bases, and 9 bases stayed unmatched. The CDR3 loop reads CASSETSGRFFEQYF. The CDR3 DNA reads TGTGCCAGTAGCGAAACTAGCGGGAGGTTCTTCGAGCAGTACTTC.

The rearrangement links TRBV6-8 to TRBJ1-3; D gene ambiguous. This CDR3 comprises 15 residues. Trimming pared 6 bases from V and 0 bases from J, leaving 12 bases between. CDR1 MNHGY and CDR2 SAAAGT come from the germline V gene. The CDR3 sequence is CASRVSISSGNTIYF. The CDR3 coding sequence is TGTGCCAGCAGGGTGAGCATTAGCTCTGGAAACACCATATATTTT.

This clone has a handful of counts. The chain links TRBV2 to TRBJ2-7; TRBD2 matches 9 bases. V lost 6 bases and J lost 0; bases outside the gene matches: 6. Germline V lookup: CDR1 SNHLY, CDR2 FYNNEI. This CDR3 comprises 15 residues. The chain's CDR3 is CASSLTGLASYEQYF. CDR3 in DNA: TGTGCCAGCAGCCTTACGGGACTAGCCTCCTACGAGCAGTACTTC.

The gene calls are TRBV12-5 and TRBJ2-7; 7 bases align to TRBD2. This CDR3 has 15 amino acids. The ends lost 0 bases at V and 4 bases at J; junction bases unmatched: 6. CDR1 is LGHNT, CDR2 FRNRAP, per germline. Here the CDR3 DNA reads TGTGCTAGTGGTTTGGTACCGGGGGGTGGATACGAGCAGTACTTC. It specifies CASGLVPGGGYEQYF.

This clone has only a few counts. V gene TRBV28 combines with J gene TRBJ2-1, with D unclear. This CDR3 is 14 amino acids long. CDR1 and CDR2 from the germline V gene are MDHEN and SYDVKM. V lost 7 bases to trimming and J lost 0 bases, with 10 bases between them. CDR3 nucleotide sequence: TGTGCCAGCAACAAGGGCAGCTCCTACAATGAGCAGTTCTTC. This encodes CASNKGSSYNEQFF.

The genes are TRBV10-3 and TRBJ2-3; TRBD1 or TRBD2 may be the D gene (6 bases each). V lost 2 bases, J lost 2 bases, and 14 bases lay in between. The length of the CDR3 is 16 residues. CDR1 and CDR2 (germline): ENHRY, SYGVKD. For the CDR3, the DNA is TGTGCCATCAGTGAGGACGGGGGCGGCCCCACAGATACGCAGTATTTT. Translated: CAISEDGGGPTDTQYF.

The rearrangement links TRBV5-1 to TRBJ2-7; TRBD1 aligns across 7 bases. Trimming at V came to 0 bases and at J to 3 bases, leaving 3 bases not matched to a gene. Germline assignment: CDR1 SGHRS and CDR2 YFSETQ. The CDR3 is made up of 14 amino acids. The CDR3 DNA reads TGCGCCAGCAGCTTGGATGGGACAGACTACGAGCAGTACTTC. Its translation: CASSLDGTDYEQYF.

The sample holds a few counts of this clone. The CDR3 DNA is TGTGCCAGCAGTGGCCTACCGGGACAGGGTACGAATGAGCAGTTCTTC. As protein: CASSGLPGQGTNEQFF. The chain has TRBV6-8 and TRBJ2-1; TRBD1 matches 9 bases. With V trimmed by 5 bases and J by 7 bases, 12 bases remained unmatched. Germline assignment: CDR1 MNHGY and CDR2 SAAAGT. The CDR3 length is 16 residues.

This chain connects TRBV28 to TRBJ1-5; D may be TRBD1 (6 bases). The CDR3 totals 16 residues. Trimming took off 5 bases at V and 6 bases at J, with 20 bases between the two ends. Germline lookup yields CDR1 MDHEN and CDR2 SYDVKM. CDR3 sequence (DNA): TGTGCCAGCAGTCCCCGGGGAGGGGGACAACTTCAGCCCCAGCATTTT. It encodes CASSPRGGGQLQPQHF.

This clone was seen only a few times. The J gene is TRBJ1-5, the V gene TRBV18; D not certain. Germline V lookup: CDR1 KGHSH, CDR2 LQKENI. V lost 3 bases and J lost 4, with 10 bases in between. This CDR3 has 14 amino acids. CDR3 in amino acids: CASSPNWANQPQHF. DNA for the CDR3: TGTGCCAGCTCACCCAATTGGGCGAATCAGCCCCAGCATTTT.

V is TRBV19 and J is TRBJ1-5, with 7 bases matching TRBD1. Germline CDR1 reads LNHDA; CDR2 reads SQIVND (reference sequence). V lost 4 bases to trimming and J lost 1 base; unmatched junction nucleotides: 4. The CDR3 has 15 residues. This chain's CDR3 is CASSTGRGSNQPQHF. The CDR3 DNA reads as TGTGCCAGTAGTACGGGCAGGGGGAGCAATCAGCCCCAGCATTTT.

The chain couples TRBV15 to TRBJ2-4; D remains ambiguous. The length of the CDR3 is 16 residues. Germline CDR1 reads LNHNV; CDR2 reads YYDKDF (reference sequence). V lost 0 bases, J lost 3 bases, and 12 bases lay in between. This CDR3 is CATSRDNGIGKNIQYF. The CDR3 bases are TGTGCCACCAGCAGAGATAATGGGATAGGCAAAAACATTCAGTACTTC.